This T cell receptor beta chain was identified in a study of cytomegalovirus exposure and HLA in healthy donors. Points from the study as a whole: CMV serostatus was the only immune exposure information that was available. A highly shared variant cluster was judged a likely technical artifact. An apparent linkage of common viral pathogens to several of the most significant clusters emerged in a later analysis.

Details on this clone: Its antigen is as yet unknown.

These donors, healthy bone marrow donors, were studied. Vbeta (60) and Jbeta (13) primers were used in the PCR. Here immunoSEQ multiplex PCR was the method, and the copy in TCRdb shows in-frame clones only, minus some. The sample lists under 300,000 clones; about 66% were seen once. The CDR3 is made up of 16 amino acids. The J segment lost 4 bases and the V segment lost 4 bases, leaving 8 bases of the junction unmatched. Germline V lookup: CDR1 SGHNT, CDR2 YENEEA. The sequencing input was PBMCs. The chain combines TRBV11-3 with TRBJ2-1; TRBD2 matches at 9 bases. The TCR sequence derives from a female donor in good health and CMV-seronegative. The CDR3 here is CASSSRTSEFYNEQFF. DNA for the CDR3: TGTGCCAGCAGCTCGCGGACTAGCGAATTTTACAATGAGCAGTTCTTC.